This TCR beta chain was sequenced for a study of neoadjuvant anti-PD-1 for oral cavity cancer. Study-level background: Around day 43, patients without progression received a fourth nivolumab dose before surgery.

Assay: immunoSEQ multiplex PCR; the TCRdb copy retains only in-frame clones and omits some. The sample holds 7,500 to 8,000 clones; roughly 70% are singletons and the top ten take around 2.8%. Time point meaning: after neoadjuvant nivolumab, at surgical resection. The specimen comprised PBMCs, sampled after nivolumab (anti-PD-1) treatment. The sequence came from a person aged 35 to 85 with oral cavity squamous cell carcinoma.

The CDR3 DNA reads TGCGCCAGCAGCTTGGTTCGGGGGGCAGGCTATGGCTACACCTTC. It is translated as CASSLVRGAGYGYTF. The chain joins TRBV5-1 to TRBJ1-2; a weak D match, TRBD1 (6 bases). The germline V and J ends were trimmed by 0 bases and 4 bases, with 13 bases remaining between them. In germline, CDR1 is SGHRS, CDR2 YFSETQ. The CDR3 runs 15 residues.